This T cell receptor (beta chain) was observed in a study of cytomegalovirus exposure and HLA in healthy donors. Looking at the study overall: Counted in an early data release were about 85 million unique TCRs from HLA-typed donors. Overall study results and limits: Three CMV-associated chains were confirmed in vitro to be specific for CMV antigens.

Trimming at V came to 0 bases and at J to 0 bases, leaving 3 bases not matched to a gene. The length of the CDR3 is 16 residues. Germline CDR1 SGHDT, CDR2 YYEEEE. This clone showed up just once. Its cognate antigen is unknown. The PCR was carried out with 60 Vbeta primers and 13 Jbeta primers. The method was immunoSEQ multiplex PCR; TCRdb's version includes in-frame clones alone and lacks a portion of them. The repertoire consists of fewer than 100,000 clones, with 69% occurring once and the leading ten covering 1.2%. This sequence was found in a female donor in good health and CMV-seronegative. The sample consisted of PBMCs. The genes are TRBV5-6 and TRBJ2-1; the match to TRBD1 covers 7 bases. The CDR3 here is CASSLGWDSSYNEQFF. DNA of the CDR3: TGTGCCAGCAGCTTGGGTTGGGACAGCTCCTACAATGAGCAGTTCTTC.